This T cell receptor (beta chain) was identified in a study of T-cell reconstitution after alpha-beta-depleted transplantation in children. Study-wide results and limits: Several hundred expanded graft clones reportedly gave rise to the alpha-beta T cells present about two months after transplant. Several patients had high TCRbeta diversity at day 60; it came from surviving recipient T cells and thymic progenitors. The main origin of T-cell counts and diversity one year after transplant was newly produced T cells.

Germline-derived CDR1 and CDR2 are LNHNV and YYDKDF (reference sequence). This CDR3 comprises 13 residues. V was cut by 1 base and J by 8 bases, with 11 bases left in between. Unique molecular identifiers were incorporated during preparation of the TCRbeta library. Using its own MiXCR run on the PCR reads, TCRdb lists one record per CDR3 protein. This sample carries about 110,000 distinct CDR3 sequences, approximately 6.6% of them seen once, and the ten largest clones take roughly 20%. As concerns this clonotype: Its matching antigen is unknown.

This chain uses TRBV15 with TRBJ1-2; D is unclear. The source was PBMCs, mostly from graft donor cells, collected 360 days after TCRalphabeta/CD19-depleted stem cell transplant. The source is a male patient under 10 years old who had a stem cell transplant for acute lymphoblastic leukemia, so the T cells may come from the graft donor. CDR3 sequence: CATSRALDGGYTF. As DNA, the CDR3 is TGTGCCACCAGCAGAGCTCTGGACGGAGGCTACACCTTC.